This TCR beta chain stems from a study of T cells in tumors after PD-1 blockade. Background on the study: Each patient got pembrolizumab 200 mg every 3 weeks or cemiplimab 350 mg every 2 weeks. During anti-PD-1 treatment, some patients continued daily vismodegib 150 mg. Broader study findings: Peripheral recruitment is suggested, as some novel exhausted tumor clones were in pre-treatment blood.

Tumor or blood genomic DNA was sequenced, with inputs of roughly 616 ng to 6,004 ng. V was pared by 2 bases and J by 6 bases, with 6 bases of the junction left unmatched. CDR1 SGHRS and CDR2 YFSETQ come from the germline V gene. There are 15 residues in the CDR3. Using immunoSEQ multiplex PCR, the repertoire was profiled, and TCRdb retains in-frame clones only, with some absent. The data hold about 33,000 clones, with roughly 73% observed a single time. A remark on this clone: The antigen is not known.

The sequencing used PBMCs, collected before anti-PD-1 treatment. This receptor was obtained from a human donor with basal cell carcinoma. The rearrangement uses TRBV5-1 and TRBJ2-2, with TRBD2 identical over 8 bases. This chain's CDR3 is CASSFLTAGAGELFF. CDR3 nucleotides: TGCGCCAGCAGCTTTCTAACAGCGGGGGCCGGGGAGCTGTTTTTT.